These 23 T cell receptor beta chains share one sample of origin, sequenced in a study of a mutant IDH1 vaccine in newly diagnosed glioma. The antigens of these receptors remain unknown. Time point noted: week 23, last vaccination. Doses of 300 ug of mutant IDH1 20-mer peptide were given with topical imiquimod. Measured with immunoSEQ multiplex PCR; TCRdb has only the in-frame clones, and not every one. The sample consists of under 70,000 clones, 84% of them appearing once. The material sequenced was PBMCs, taken from a glioma patient whose treatment included an IDH1 peptide vaccine. These receptors were obtained from a man in his late teens or twenties with glioma.

The rearrangement links TRBV7-9 to TRBJ2-1; maybe TRBD2 (6 bases). The CDR3 has 14 residues. Germline V gene lookup returns CDR1 SEHNR and CDR2 FQNEAQ (reference sequence). With 3 bases removed from V and 10 bases from J, the gap between germline ends came to 16 bases. DNA for the CDR3: TGTGCCAGCAGCTTCCCAACGGAGGGCCAAGAGCAGTTCTTC. This gives the protein CASSFPTEGQEQFF.

V is TRBV4-2 and J is TRBJ2-5; 9 bases agree with TRBD2. Germline CDR1 and CDR2: LGHNA and YNFKEQ. The CDR3 is 16 residues long. The V and J ends lost 0 bases and 5 bases, in that order; junction bases with no gene match: 7. The CDR3 loop is CASSQDRGSGGETQYF. In DNA form, the CDR3 reads TGTGCCAGCAGCCAAGATCGAGGGAGCGGGGGGGAGACCCAGTACTTC.

The chain recombines TRBV29-1 with TRBJ2-3; D uncertain. V was shortened by 7 bases and J by 3 bases, with 17 bases between the two germline ends. The CDR3 runs 14 residues. The germline V gene encodes CDR1 SQVTM and CDR2 ANQGSEA. CDR3 sequence: CSGARQFGTDTQYF. DNA of the CDR3: TGCAGCGGGGCCCGTCAATTTGGGACAGATACGCAGTATTTT.

The chain links TRBV5-1 to TRBJ2-1; TRBD2 agrees at 8 bases. Germline loops: CDR1 SGHRS, CDR2 YFSETQ. Germline trimming cut 4 bases from V and 4 bases from J; bases unmatched to any gene: 7. CDR3 length equals 15 residues. The CDR3 region has the DNA TGCGCCAGCAGCCTTTTAGCGGGGAGTTACAATGAGCAGTTCTTC. Amino acid sequence: CASSLLAGSYNEQFF. Full variable domain (outside the CDR3, taken from reference TRBV5-1 and TRBJ2-1): KAGVTQTPRYLIKTRGQQVTLSCSPISGHRSVSWYQQTPGQGLQFLFEYFSETQRNKGNFPGRFSGRQFSNSRSEMNVSTLELGDSALYLCASSLLAGSYNEQFFGPGTRLTVL.

V and J are TRBV19 and TRBJ1-2, with D uncertain. CDR1 is LNHDA, CDR2 SQIVND, per germline (reference sequence). The ends were cut back, 3 bases at V and 1 base at J, with 6 bases in the middle. The CDR3 has 13 residues. CDR3 nucleotides: TGTGCCAGTAGTATTAGTAGTAACTATGGCTACACCTTC. Translating it yields CASSISSNYGYTF.

This clone turned up a few times. V gene TRBV4-3 combines with J gene TRBJ1-5; a weak D match, TRBD1 (5 bases). The V gene lost 3 bases and the J gene lost 7 bases, with 10 bases spanning the gap. The V gene's germline CDR1 is LGHNA and CDR2 YSLEER. The CDR3 loop spans 13 amino acids. As DNA, the CDR3 is TGCGCCAGCAGCCAGAAAAGGGGACAGCCCCAGCATTTT. It specifies CASSQKRGQPQHF.

This chain joins TRBV30 and TRBJ1-2; no firm D call. CDR3 length: 11 residues. The V end lost 0 bases, the J end lost 8 bases, and 7 bases lay between the germline ends. CDR1 is GTSNPN and CDR2 is SVGIG in the germline V gene (reference sequence). CDR3 sequence reads: CAWSVLRGYTF. Written as DNA, the CDR3 is TGTGCCTGGAGTGTTTTGAGAGGCTACACCTTC. Together with reference TRBV30 and TRBJ1-2, the CDR3 gives the full variable domain: SQTIHQWPATLVQPVGSPLSLECTVEGTSNPNLYWYRQAAGRGLQLLFYSVGIGQISSEVPQNLSASRPQDRQFILSSKKLLLSDSGFYLCAWSVLRGYTFGSGTRLTVV.

The V call is TRBV7-2, the J call TRBJ2-7; 10 nucleotides match TRBD2. The CDR3 consists of 14 residues. J was trimmed by 2 bases and V by 6 bases; bases with no gene match: 4. CDR1 is SGHTA, CDR2 FQGNSA, per germline. The CDR3 loop is CASSYGLAAYEQYF. CDR3 bases: TGTGCCAGCAGTTATGGACTAGCGGCCTACGAGCAGTACTTC.

This clone has a handful of counts. This chain joins TRBV20-1 and TRBJ1-2; D ambiguous. Trimming removed 6 bases from V and 6 bases from J, with 11 bases in between. From germline, CDR1 is DFQATT and CDR2 SNEGSKA (reference sequence). The CDR3 has 11 residues. CDR3 nucleotides: TGCAGTGCAAAACTCAGGAATGGCTACACCTTC. This sequence encodes CSAKLRNGYTF.

This clone was detected only a few times. The sample contains more than one DNA sequence encoding this CDR3. The chain carries TRBV7-9 and TRBJ1-1; D not certain. The germline V gene has CDR1 SEHNR and CDR2 FQNEAQ (reference sequence). The CDR3 runs 14 residues. V was cut by 1 base and J by 0 bases, with 6 bases left in between. CDR3 sequence (DNA): TGTGCCAGCAGCTTAGGGGGTATGAACACTGAAGCTTTCTTT. Translation: CASSLGGMNTEAFF.

The chain carries TRBV11-1 and TRBJ2-3; D not certain. V lost 7 bases to trimming and J lost 3 bases, with 14 bases between them. CDR1 and CDR2 from the germline V gene are SGHAT and FQDESV (reference sequence). This CDR3 contains 14 residues. The CDR3 reads CASTSAWSTDTQYF. Written as DNA, the CDR3 is TGTGCCAGCACCAGCGCGTGGAGTACAGATACGCAGTATTTT.

The V call is TRBV4-1, the J call TRBJ1-1, with D possibly matching TRBD1 (5 bases). The CDR3 loop spans 13 amino acids. Per germline, CDR1 MGHRA and CDR2 YSYEKL. Trimming removed 0 bases at V and 6 bases at J, with 8 bases between. The CDR3: CASSQDRGAEAFF. CDR3 bases: TGCGCCAGCAGCCAAGATCGGGGGGCTGAAGCTTTCTTT.

The CDR3 DNA follows: TGTGCCAGCAGCGCCACTAGCGGGATTCGCACAGATACGCAGTATTTT. It is translated as CASSATSGIRTDTQYF. The chain carries TRBV7-2 and TRBJ2-3; 10 bases fit TRBD2. Germline V gene data show CDR1 as SGHTA and CDR2 as FQGNSA. With 5 bases clipped from V and 1 base from J, the junction kept 6 bases outside the gene matches. The CDR3 sequence is 16 residues long.

The rearrangement joins TRBV4-1 to TRBJ2-3, with TRBD2 as a possible D gene (6 bases). Looked up from germline, CDR1 is MGHRA and CDR2 is YSYEKL. Trimming stripped 4 bases from V and 4 bases from J, with 15 bases between. This CDR3 has 15 residues. For the CDR3, the DNA is TGCGCCAGCAGCCCCCCGGGCGGGGTCCCAGATACGCAGTATTTT. Translating gives CASSPPGGVPDTQYF.

The chain employs TRBV27 and TRBJ1-1, with 7 positions matching TRBD1. Germline V lookup: CDR1 MNHEY, CDR2 SMNVEV (reference sequence). There are 15 residues in the CDR3. With 5 bases clipped from V and 1 base from J, the junction kept 7 bases outside the gene matches. The CDR3 spells CASSVGTAKNTEAFF. DNA of the CDR3: TGTGCCAGCAGTGTGGGGACAGCGAAGAACACTGAAGCTTTCTTT.

This clone was recorded once. The chain employs TRBV29-1 and TRBJ1-5, with 11 nucleotides matching TRBD1. The germline V gene has CDR1 SQVTM and CDR2 ANQGSEA. V shed 6 bases, J shed 5 bases, and the junction held 6 bases outside the gene matches. CDR3 length equals 14 residues. CDR3 in DNA: TGCAGCGTCGCCGGGACAGGGGGTCATCAGCCCCAGCATTTT. This gives the protein CSVAGTGGHQPQHF.

The chain has TRBV11-2 and TRBJ2-7; the D call may be TRBD1 or TRBD2 (5 bases each). Germline V lookup: CDR1 SGHAT, CDR2 FQNNGV. The V gene lost 4 bases and the J gene lost 6 bases, with 10 bases spanning the gap. This CDR3 comprises 12 residues. CDR3 sequence (DNA): TGTGCCAGCAGCTCCGGGACCGGCGAGCAGTACTTC. It codes for CASSSGTGEQYF.

The genes are TRBV25-1 and TRBJ1-4, with TRBD1 matching over 8 bases. V lost 6 bases, J lost 6 bases, and 3 bases stayed unmatched. The CDR3 runs 13 residues. The germline V gene has CDR1 MGHDK and CDR2 SYGVNS. The CDR3 spells CASSGQGYEKLFF. The CDR3 DNA sequence: TGTGCCAGCAGCGGACAGGGATATGAAAAACTGTTTTTT. Complete variable domain (other parts from reference TRBV25-1 and TRBJ1-4): EADIYQTPRYLVIGTGKKITLECSQTMGHDKMYWYQQDPGMELHLIHYSYGVNSTEKGDLSSESTVSRIRTEHFPLTLESARPSHTSQYLCASSGQGYEKLFFGSGTQLSVL.

The rearrangement joins TRBV10-3 to TRBJ2-7, with 7 bases identical to TRBD1. The germline gives CDR1 ENHRY, CDR2 SYGVKD. The CDR3 contains 14 residues. Losses at the gene ends were 6 bases for V and 7 bases for J; bases not matched to a gene: 12. The CDR3 region has the DNA TGTGCCATCAGGGAAGGACAGGTGGTGAGAGAGCAGTACTTC. It is translated as CAIREGQVVREQYF.

This chain joins TRBV13 and TRBJ2-7; D remains ambiguous. In germline, CDR1 is PRHDT, CDR2 FYEKMQ (reference sequence). V lost 0 bases and J 1 base, leaving 10 bases between the germline ends. The CDR3 has 15 amino acids. The CDR3 reads CASSLGPDGSYEQYF. CDR3 DNA: TGTGCCAGCAGCTTAGGGCCGGACGGGTCCTACGAGCAGTACTTC.

This clone was counted only a few times. Mismatch with germline at one junction end may stem from a read error. This sequence joins TRBV7-7 and TRBJ1-1; unclear D gene. CDR3 length equals 12 residues. Germline CDR1 SSHAT, CDR2 FNYEAQ (reference sequence). In DNA, the CDR3 is TGTGCTAGCAGCTTATACGGGACTGAAGCTTTCTTT. Translation gives CASSLYGTEAFF.

The J gene is TRBJ1-1, the V gene TRBV9; 8 bases map to TRBD1. Germline lookup yields CDR1 SGDLS and CDR2 YYNGEE. J lost 4 bases, V lost 1 base, and 6 bases had no gene match. The CDR3 is 15 residues long. In DNA, the CDR3 is TGTGCCAGCAGCGTATCAGGGGGCGCATTCACTGAAGCTTTCTTT. It translates to CASSVSGGAFTEAFF.

The rearrangement joins TRBV7-9 to TRBJ2-1, with 9 bases aligning to TRBD1. With 2 bases clipped from V and 6 bases from J, the junction kept 5 bases outside the gene matches. CDR3 length: 15 amino acids. Germline V gene lookup returns CDR1 SEHNR and CDR2 FQNEAQ (reference sequence). The CDR3 nucleotides read TGTGCCAGCAGCTTATCGGGACAGGGCGGCAATGAGCAGTTCTTC. Protein: CASSLSGQGGNEQFF.